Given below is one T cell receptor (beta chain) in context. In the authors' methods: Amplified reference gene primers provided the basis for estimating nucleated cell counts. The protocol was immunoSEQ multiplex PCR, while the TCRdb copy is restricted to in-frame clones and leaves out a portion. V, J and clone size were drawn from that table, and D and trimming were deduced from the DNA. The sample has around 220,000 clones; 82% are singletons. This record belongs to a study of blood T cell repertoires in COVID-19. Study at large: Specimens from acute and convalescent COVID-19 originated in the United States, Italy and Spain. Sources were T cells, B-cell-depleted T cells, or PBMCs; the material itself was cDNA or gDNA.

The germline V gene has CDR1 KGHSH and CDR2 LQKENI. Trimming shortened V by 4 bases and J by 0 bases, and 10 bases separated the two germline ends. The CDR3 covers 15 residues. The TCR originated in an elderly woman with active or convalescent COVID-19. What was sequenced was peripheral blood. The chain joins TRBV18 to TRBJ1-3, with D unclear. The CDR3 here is CASSRPGSSGNTIYF. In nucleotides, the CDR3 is TGTGCCAGCTCACGCCCGGGGAGCTCTGGAAACACCATATATTTT.